This T cell receptor (beta chain) is from a study of shared clonotypes between healthy human individuals. Notes on the study in general: Larger estimated richness was generally seen in naive subsets than in memory subsets. Among non-shared clonotypes, generation probabilities were lower than among those shared by all four donors.

Germline V gene lookup returns CDR1 LNHDA and CDR2 SQIVND (reference sequence). The CDR3 spans 15 residues. Trimming removed 5 bases at V and 1 base at J, with 14 bases between. Sorted-subset replicate PCR reactions were performed with approximately 0.2 ug DNA, corresponding to some 32,000 T cell genomes. Clones were sequenced by immunoSEQ multiplex PCR, and TCRdb holds only the in-frame ones, with some missing. The table lists millions of clones, approximately 92% of them singletons. A word on this clone: Its antigen is not identified.

This TCR was sampled from a man aged 18 to 30 in good health. The J gene is TRBJ1-2, the V gene TRBV19; a weak D match, TRBD1 (5 bases). What was sequenced was naive CD4+ T cells sorted from blood. Subset given: CD45RA+ positively selected. CDR3 DNA sequence: TGTGCCAGTAGTCGTGGCTGGGACCGTAACTATGGCTACACCTTC. It specifies CASSRGWDRNYGYTF.